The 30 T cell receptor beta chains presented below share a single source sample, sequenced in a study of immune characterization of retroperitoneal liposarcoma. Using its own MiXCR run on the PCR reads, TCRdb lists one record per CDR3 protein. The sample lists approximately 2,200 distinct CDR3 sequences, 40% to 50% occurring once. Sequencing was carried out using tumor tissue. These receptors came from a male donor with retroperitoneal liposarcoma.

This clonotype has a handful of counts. DNA of the CDR3: TGTGCCAGCAGTGAAGCAGGTCTCTCTGGGGCCAACGTCCTGACTTTC. Translated: CASSEAGLSGANVLTF. The rearrangement links TRBV6-1 to TRBJ2-6; D unresolved. Germline lookup yields CDR1 MNHNS and CDR2 SASEGT. The V end lost 0 bases, the J end lost 0 bases, and 6 bases lay between the germline ends. The CDR3 contains 16 residues.

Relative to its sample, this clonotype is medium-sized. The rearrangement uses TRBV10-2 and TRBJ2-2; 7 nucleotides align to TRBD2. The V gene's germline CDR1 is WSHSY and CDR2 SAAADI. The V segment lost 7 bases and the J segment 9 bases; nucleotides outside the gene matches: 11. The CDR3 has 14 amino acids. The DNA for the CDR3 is TGCGCCAGCAAAAACGAAGCGGGGAGGTGGGAGCTGTTTTTT. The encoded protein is CASKNEAGRWELFF.

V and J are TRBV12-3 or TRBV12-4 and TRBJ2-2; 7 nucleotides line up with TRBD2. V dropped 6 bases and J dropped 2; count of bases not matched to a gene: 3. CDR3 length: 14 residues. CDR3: CASRSSGNTGELFF. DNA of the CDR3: TGTGCCAGCAGATCTAGCGGAAACACCGGGGAGCTGTTTTTT.

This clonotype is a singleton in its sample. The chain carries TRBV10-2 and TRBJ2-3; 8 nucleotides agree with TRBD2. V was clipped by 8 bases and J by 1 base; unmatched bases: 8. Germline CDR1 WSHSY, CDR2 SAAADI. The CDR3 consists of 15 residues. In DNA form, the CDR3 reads TGCGCCAGCGGACCAGCGGGAGAGGGCACAGATACGCAGTATTTT. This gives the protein CASGPAGEGTDTQYF.

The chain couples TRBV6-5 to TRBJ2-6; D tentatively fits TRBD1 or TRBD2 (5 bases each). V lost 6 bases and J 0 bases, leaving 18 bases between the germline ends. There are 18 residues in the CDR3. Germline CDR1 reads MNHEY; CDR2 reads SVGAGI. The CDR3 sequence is CASSRPSGLHSGANVLTF. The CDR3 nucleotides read TGTGCCAGCAGCCGACCATCGGGGCTCCACTCTGGGGCCAACGTCCTGACTTTC.

Here the CDR3 reads CASSEPPPEYQETQYF. The CDR3 nucleotides are TGTGCCAGCAGTGAACCCCCGCCAGAGTACCAAGAGACCCAGTACTTC. J is TRBJ2-5 and V is TRBV25-1; the D is unclear. Deletions cut 2 bases from V and 0 bases from J, with 13 bases between. The CDR3 is 16 residues long. Germline V CDR1 and CDR2: MGHDK, SYGVNS.

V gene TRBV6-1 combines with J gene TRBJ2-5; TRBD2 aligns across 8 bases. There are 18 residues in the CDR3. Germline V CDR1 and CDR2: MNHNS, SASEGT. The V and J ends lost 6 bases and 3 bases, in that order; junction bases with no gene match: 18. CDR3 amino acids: CASSQGPFSGMGKETQYF. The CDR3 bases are TGTGCCAGCAGCCAAGGCCCTTTTAGCGGGATGGGGAAAGAGACCCAGTACTTC.

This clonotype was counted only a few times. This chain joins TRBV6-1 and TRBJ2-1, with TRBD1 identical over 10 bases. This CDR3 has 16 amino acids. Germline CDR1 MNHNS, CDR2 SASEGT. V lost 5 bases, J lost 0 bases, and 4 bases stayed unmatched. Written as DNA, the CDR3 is TGTGCCAGCAGTTCGCGACAGGGGGCCTCCTACAATGAGCAGTTCTTC. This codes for CASSSRQGASYNEQFF.

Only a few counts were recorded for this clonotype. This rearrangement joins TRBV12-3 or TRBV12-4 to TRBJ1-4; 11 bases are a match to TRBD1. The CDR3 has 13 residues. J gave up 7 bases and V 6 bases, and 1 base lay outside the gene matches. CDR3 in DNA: TGTGCCAGCAGCGGGACAGGGGGTGAAAAACTGTTTTTT. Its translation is CASSGTGGEKLFF.

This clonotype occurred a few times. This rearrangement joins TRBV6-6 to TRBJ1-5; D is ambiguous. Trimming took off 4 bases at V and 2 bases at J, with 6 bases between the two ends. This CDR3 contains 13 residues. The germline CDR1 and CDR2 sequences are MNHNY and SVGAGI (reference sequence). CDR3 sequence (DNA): TGTGCCAGCAGTTCGGTGGGCAATCAGCCCCAGCATTTT. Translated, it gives CASSSVGNQPQHF.

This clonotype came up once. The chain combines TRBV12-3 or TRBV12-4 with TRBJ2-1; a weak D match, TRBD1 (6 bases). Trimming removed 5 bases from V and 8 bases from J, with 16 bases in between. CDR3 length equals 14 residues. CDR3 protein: CASSETGYVDEQFF. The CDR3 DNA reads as TGTGCCAGCAGTGAGACAGGATACGTAGATGAGCAGTTCTTC.

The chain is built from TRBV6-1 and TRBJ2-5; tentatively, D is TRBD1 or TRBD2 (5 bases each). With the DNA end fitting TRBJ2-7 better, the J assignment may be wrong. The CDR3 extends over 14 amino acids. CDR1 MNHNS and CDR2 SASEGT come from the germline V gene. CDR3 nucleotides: TGTGCCAGCAGTGAAGCGATCGGGGCCAACGAGCAGTACTTC. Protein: CASSEAIGANEQYF.

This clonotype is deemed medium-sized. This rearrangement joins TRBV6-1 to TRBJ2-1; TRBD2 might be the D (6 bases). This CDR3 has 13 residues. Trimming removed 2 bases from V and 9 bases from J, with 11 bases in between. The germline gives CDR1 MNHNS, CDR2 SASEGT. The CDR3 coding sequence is TGTGCCAGCAGTGAACACGGAGGGACTGAGCAGTTCTTC. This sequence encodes CASSEHGGTEQFF.

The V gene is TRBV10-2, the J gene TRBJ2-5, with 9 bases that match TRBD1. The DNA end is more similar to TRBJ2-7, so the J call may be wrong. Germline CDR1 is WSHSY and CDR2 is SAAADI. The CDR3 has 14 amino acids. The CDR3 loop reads CASSEMDRGYEQYF. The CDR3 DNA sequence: TGCGCCAGCAGTGAGATGGACAGGGGCTACGAGCAGTACTTC.

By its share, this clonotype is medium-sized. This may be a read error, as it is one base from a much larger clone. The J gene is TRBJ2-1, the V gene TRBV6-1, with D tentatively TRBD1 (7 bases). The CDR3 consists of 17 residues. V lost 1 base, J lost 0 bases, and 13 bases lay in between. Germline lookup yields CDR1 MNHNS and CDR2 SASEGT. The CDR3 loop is CASSEGAGGNSYNEQFF. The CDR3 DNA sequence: TGTGCCAGCAGTGAAGGAGCAGGGGGGAACTCCTACAATGAGCAGTTCTTC.

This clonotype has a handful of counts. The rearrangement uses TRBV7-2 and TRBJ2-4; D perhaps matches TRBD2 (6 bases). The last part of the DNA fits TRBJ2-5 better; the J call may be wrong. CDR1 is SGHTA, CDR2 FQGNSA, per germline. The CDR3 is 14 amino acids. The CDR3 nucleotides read TGTGCCAGCAGCTTAGAGGATTGGCGGGGGACCCAGTACTTC. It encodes CASSLEDWRGTQYF.

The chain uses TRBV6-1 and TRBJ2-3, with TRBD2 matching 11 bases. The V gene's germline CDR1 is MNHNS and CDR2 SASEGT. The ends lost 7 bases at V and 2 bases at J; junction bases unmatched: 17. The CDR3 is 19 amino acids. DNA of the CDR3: TGTGCCAGCATTCCTCTCCGAAGGGCTAGCGGGAGGATCACAGATACGCAGTATTTT. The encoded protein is CASIPLRRASGRITDTQYF.

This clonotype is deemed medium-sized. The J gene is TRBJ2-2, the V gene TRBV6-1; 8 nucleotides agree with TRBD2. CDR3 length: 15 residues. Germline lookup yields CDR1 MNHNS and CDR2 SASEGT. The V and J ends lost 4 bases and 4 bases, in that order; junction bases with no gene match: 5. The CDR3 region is CASSARGGGTGELFF. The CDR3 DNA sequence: TGTGCCAGCAGTGCCCGGGGGGGCGGCACCGGGGAGCTGTTTTTT.

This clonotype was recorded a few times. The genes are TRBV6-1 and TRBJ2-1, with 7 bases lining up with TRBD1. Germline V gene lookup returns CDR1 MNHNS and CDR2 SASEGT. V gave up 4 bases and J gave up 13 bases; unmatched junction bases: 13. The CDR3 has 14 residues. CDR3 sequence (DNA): TGTGCCAGCAGTGCGGGACAGATAAAAGAGACCCAGTTCTTC. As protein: CASSAGQIKETQFF.

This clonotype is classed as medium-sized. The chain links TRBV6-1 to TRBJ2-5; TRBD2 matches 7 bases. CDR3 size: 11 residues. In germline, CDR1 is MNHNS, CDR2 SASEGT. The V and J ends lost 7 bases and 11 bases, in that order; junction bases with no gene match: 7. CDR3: CASTSAGEQYF. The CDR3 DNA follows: TGTGCCAGCACCTCGGCGGGGGAGCAGTACTTC.

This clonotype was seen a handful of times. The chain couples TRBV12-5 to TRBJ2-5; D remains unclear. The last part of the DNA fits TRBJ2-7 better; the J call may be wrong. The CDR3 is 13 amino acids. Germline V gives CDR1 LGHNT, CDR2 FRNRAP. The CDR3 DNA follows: TGTGCTAGTGGTTTGGACCCTTCCCTCGAGCAGTACTTC. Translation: CASGLDPSLEQYF.

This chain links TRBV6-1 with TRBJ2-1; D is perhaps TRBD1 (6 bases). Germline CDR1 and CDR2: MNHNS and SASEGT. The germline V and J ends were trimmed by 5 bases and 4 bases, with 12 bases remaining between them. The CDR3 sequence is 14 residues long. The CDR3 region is CASSLTGRYNEQFF. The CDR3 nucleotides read TGTGCCAGCAGTCTGACAGGACGGTACAATGAGCAGTTCTTC.

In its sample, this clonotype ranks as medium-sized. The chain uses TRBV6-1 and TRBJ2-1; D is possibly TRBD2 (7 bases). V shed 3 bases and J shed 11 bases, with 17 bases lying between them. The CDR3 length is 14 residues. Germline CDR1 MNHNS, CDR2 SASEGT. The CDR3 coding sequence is TGTGCCAGCAGTGATCGGGGGGCCAGCGTTAAGCAGTTCTTC. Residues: CASSDRGASVKQFF.

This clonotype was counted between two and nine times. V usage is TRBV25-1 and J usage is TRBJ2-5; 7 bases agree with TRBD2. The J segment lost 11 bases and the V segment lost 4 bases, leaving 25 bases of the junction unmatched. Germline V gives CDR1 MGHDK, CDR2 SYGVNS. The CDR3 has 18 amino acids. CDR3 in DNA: TGTGCCAGCAGTGGCGGGAGATCCCCCGGGGAGCCCTACAATGAGCAGTACTTC. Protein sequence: CASSGGRSPGEPYNEQYF.

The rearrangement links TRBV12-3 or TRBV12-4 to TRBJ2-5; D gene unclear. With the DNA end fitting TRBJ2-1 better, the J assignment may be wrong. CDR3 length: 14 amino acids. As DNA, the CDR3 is TGTGCCAGCACTTCCCCGGACCAGATCGGTGAGCAGTTCTTC. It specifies CASTSPDQIGEQFF.

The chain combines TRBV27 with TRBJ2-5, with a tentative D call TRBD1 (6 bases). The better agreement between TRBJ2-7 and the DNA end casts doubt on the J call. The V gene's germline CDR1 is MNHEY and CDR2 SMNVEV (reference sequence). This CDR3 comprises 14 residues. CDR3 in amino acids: CASSPRQVSYEQYF. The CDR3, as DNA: TGTGCCAGCAGTCCCCGACAGGTCTCCTACGAGCAGTACTTC.

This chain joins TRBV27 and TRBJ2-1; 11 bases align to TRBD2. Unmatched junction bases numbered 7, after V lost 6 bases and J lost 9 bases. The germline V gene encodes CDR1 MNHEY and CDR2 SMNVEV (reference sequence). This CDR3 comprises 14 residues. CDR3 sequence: CASSPALAGAEQFF. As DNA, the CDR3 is TGTGCCAGCAGCCCCGCACTAGCGGGGGCTGAGCAGTTCTTC.

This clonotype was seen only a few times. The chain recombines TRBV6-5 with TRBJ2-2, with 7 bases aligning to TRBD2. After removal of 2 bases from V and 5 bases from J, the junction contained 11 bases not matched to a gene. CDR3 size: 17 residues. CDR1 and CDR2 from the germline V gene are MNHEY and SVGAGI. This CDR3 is CASSYLGLSGGTGELFF. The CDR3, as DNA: TGTGCCAGCAGTTACCTGGGACTTTCGGGAGGAACCGGGGAGCTGTTTTTT.

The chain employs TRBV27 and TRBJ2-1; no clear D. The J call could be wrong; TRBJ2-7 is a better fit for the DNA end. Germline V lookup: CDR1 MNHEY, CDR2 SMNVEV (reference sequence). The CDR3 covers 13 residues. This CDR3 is CASSLSFPYEQYF. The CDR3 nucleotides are TGTGCCAGCAGTTTGAGTTTCCCCTACGAGCAGTACTTC.

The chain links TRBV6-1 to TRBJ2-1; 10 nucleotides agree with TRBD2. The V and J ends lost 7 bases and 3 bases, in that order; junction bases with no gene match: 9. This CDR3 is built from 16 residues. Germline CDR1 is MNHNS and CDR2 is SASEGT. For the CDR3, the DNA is TGTGCCAGCATACTAGCGGGGTTACCCCTCTACAATGAGCAGTTCTTC. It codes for CASILAGLPLYNEQFF.